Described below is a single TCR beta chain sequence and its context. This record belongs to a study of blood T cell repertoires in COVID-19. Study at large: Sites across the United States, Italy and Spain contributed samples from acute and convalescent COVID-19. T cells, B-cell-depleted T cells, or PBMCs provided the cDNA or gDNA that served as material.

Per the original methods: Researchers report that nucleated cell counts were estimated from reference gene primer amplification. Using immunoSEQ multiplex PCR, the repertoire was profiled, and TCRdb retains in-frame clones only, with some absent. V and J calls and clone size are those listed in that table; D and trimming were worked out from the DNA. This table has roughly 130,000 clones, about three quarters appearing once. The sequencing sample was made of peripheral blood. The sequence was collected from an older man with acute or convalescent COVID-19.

CDR3 DNA sequence: TGTGCCAGCTCAGACACTAGCTCCTACAATGAGCAGTTCTTC. Translation: CASSDTSSYNEQFF. The chain links TRBV18 to TRBJ2-1, with a tentative D call TRBD2 (5 bases). V lost 5 bases, J lost 0 bases, and 8 bases lay in between. The CDR3 runs to 14 residues. Germline V gene data show CDR1 as KGHSH and CDR2 as LQKENI.